Included here is one TCR beta chain sequence, with context. What it binds is unknown. The record originates from a study of cytotoxic CD8 clonotypes in ibrutinib-treated CLL. Study-wide findings and caveats: In comparison with age-matched healthy donors, baseline clonality was higher and tracked circulating CD8+ T-cell counts.

Germline V gives CDR1 SGHRS, CDR2 YFSETQ. The CDR3 loop spans 12 amino acids. Deletions cut 5 bases from V and 7 bases from J, with 10 bases between. The planned depth of sequencing spanned 1 in 200,000 to 1 in 1 million T cells. This table comes from immunoSEQ multiplex PCR, and its TCRdb copy is limited to in-frame clones, with some not included. The sample lists about 130,000 clones, over 60% occurring once. The sample in question was PBMCs, obtained after 12 months of ibrutinib treatment. This chain joins TRBV5-1 and TRBJ2-1, with D unresolved. This TCR came from a human donor with chronic lymphocytic leukemia. The chain's CDR3 is CASRLGDNEQFF. CDR3 in DNA: TGCGCCAGCAGGCTTGGGGATAATGAGCAGTTCTTC.